This entry lists 22 T cell receptor beta chains sequenced from one sample in a study of blood T cells in healthy people across ages. Using a J-beta primer mix together with a sample-barcoded 5' primer, a second PCR was run for about 6 to 11 cycles. MiXCR was run by TCRdb on the 5' RACE reads, yielding one entry per CDR3 protein. There are 380,000 or so distinct CDR3 sequences in the sample; approximately 47% occur only once, and 51% lies in the top ten. Sequenced: blood. Receptors were obtained from a man aged 55-75 years in good health.

This chain links TRBV28 with TRBJ1-5, with unresolved D. Germline CDR1 MDHEN, CDR2 SYDVKM. Trimming pared 7 bases from V and 3 bases from J, leaving 10 bases between. CDR3 length: 13 amino acids. CDR3 sequence reads: CASTSNLNQPQHF. The CDR3 DNA reads as TGTGCCAGCACTTCAAACCTCAATCAGCCCCAGCATTTT.

The chain joins TRBV6-5 to TRBJ2-1; D uncertain. The CDR3 has 12 amino acids. CDR1 is MNHEY, CDR2 SVGAGI, per germline. V lost 4 bases, J lost 7 bases, and 8 bases lay in between. The chain's CDR3 is CASSFTGNEQFF. The CDR3 DNA follows: TGTGCCAGCAGTTTCACCGGTAATGAGCAGTTCTTC.

The chain links TRBV11-2 to TRBJ2-7, with TRBD2 matching 9 bases. CDR1 is SGHAT and CDR2 is FQNNGV in the germline V gene. The V gene end was trimmed by 5 bases and the J gene end by 7 bases; junction bases not matched to a gene: 15. The CDR3 covers 16 residues. CDR3 loop: CASSLGVSGSGNEQYF. CDR3 in DNA: TGTGCCAGCAGCCTAGGGGTTAGCGGGAGTGGAAATGAGCAGTACTTC.

This clonotype was recorded once. The CDR3 sequence is CASRLSNQPQHF. The CDR3 bases are TGCGCCAGTCGGCTCTCTAATCAGCCCCAGCATTTT. The chain combines TRBV5-1 with TRBJ1-5, with D uncertain. V shed 8 bases and J shed 4 bases, with 10 bases lying between them. The germline V gene has CDR1 SGHRS and CDR2 YFSETQ. This CDR3 spans 12 amino acids.

For this clonotype: This may be a read error, as it is one base from a much larger clone. V usage is TRBV20-1 and J usage is TRBJ2-3; possible D gene TRBD1, 6 bases. The CDR3 has 13 amino acids. Germline lookup yields CDR1 DFQATT and CDR2 SNEGSKA (reference sequence). The CDR3 nucleotides read TGCGGTGCTACAGGGCTTGGGGGAGATACGCAGTATTTT. This sequence encodes CGATGLGGDTQYF.

The chain carries TRBV20-1 and TRBJ2-5; 15 bases are a match to TRBD2. The V and J ends lost 3 bases and 11 bases, in that order; junction bases with no gene match: 10. Germline-derived CDR1 and CDR2 are DFQATT and SNEGSKA (reference sequence). The CDR3 has 15 residues. The CDR3 region has the DNA TGCAGTGCTAGGGGACTAGCGGGGGGCGACAATGAGCAGTACTTC. Translating it yields CSARGLAGGDNEQYF.

This rearrangement joins TRBV7-9 to TRBJ1-1; no reliable D call. Deletions cut 5 bases from V and 1 base from J, with 14 bases between. CDR3 length: 15 residues. Per the germline V gene, CDR1 is SEHNR and CDR2 is FQNEAQ (reference sequence). This CDR3 reads CASSLMELGNTEAFF. The CDR3 DNA sequence: TGTGCCAGCAGCCTAATGGAATTAGGGAACACTGAAGCTTTCTTT.

This clonotype was found a few times. This rearrangement joins TRBV12-3 or TRBV12-4 to TRBJ1-2, with 9 bases identical to TRBD1. Germline trimming cut 6 bases from V and 10 bases from J; bases unmatched to any gene: 12. This CDR3 is 14 amino acids long. The DNA for the CDR3 is TGTGCCAGCAGACCGACCACAGGGGGCGGGGACTACACCTTC. Translated: CASRPTTGGGDYTF.

A note on this clonotype: Since a much larger clone is just one base distant, this may be a read error. The V call is TRBV28, the J call TRBJ2-7; 10 bases fit TRBD1. This CDR3 has 15 amino acids. The V segment lost 6 bases and the J segment 6 bases; nucleotides outside the gene matches: 11. The V gene's germline CDR1 is MDHEN and CDR2 SYDVKM. CDR3 nucleotide sequence: TGTGCCAGCAGGGAAGCTGGACAGGGGGTGGGCGAGCAGTACTTC. Protein product: CASREAGQGVGEQYF. Together with reference TRBV28 and TRBJ2-7, the CDR3 gives the full variable domain: DVKVTQSSRYLVKRTGEKVFLECVQDMDHENMFWYRQDPGLGLRLIYFSYDVKMKEKGDIPEGYSVSREKKERFSLILESASTNQTSMYLCASREAGQGVGEQYFGPGTRLTVT.

The chain has TRBV7-2 and TRBJ1-1; D gene unclear. Germline V CDR1 and CDR2: SGHTA, FQGNSA. V was trimmed by 5 bases and J by 6 bases, leaving 13 bases between them. The CDR3 is 13 residues long. The CDR3 DNA follows: TGTGCCAGCAGCCACACGTGGGTACCTGAAGCTTTCTTT. It encodes CASSHTWVPEAFF.

This chain joins TRBV29-1 and TRBJ2-6; no clear D gene. V lost 4 bases and J 0 bases, leaving 19 bases between the germline ends. CDR1 and CDR2 from the germline V gene are SQVTM and ANQGSEA. The CDR3 spans 18 residues. The CDR3 region is CSVVFRARAPSGANVLTF. The CDR3 DNA is TGCAGCGTTGTATTCCGGGCGCGTGCCCCCTCTGGGGCCAACGTCCTGACTTTC.

This chain joins TRBV7-9 and TRBJ2-7; 10 bases agree with TRBD2. The J call could be wrong; TRBJ2-1 is a better fit for the DNA end. Germline V gene data show CDR1 as SEHNR and CDR2 as FQNEAQ (reference sequence). The CDR3 loop spans 15 amino acids. CDR3 DNA sequence: TGTGCCAGCAGCTTAGCGGGACTAGCGCCCTACGAGCAGTTCTTC. Translated, it gives CASSLAGLAPYEQFF.

This clonotype was seen repeatedly, ten times or more. The J gene is TRBJ2-1, the V gene TRBV7-9, with D possibly matching TRBD2 (6 bases). Trimming stripped 10 bases from V and 7 bases from J, with 23 bases between. Per germline, CDR1 SEHNR and CDR2 FQNEAQ (reference sequence). The CDR3 covers 15 residues. The CDR3 DNA follows: TGTGCCATAAACCAAGACTACCCGGAGGGTAATGAGCAGTTCTTC. Its protein product is CAINQDYPEGNEQFF.

J is TRBJ2-1 and V is TRBV7-8; 12 bases fit TRBD2. The trim removed 4 bases at V and 6 bases at J, leaving 4 bases unmatched. This CDR3 has 15 residues. Germline CDR1 SGHVS, CDR2 FQNEAQ. CDR3 residues: CASSSKGLAGNEQFF. The CDR3 DNA follows: TGTGCCAGCAGCTCTAAGGGACTAGCGGGCAATGAGCAGTTCTTC.

Many counts were recorded for this clonotype. The rearrangement links TRBV28 to TRBJ2-7; no reliable D call. The V end was cut by 3 bases, the J end by 7 bases, with 10 bases between. The CDR3 is 12 residues long. Germline CDR1 is MDHEN and CDR2 is SYDVKM. Here the CDR3 DNA reads TGTGCCAGCAGTTTTTCAGGTTGGGAGCAGTACTTC. Translation gives CASSFSGWEQYF.

CDR3 in amino acids: CASSLGPLGAGRPVSSTDTQYF. DNA for the CDR3: TGTGCCAGCAGTTTAGGTCCCCTTGGGGCGGGGCGGCCCGTCTCTAGCACAGATACGCAGTATTTT. The chain links TRBV12-3 or TRBV12-4 to TRBJ2-3; D perhaps matches TRBD2 (6 bases). V gave up 1 base and J gave up 0 bases, with 29 bases separating them. The CDR3 has 22 amino acids.

This chain links TRBV2 with TRBJ1-2; no definite D call. The V end lost 5 bases, the J end lost 5 bases, and 12 bases lay between the germline ends. The CDR3 length is 13 residues. Germline values: CDR1 SNHLY, CDR2 FYNNEI. CDR3 in amino acids: CASSRDQEYGYTF. The CDR3 coding sequence is TGTGCCAGCAGTCGTGACCAGGAATATGGCTACACCTTC.

CDR3 in DNA: TGCAGCACCCTCCTCCTGAGCCATGGGCAGTTCTTC. It is translated as CSTLLLSHGQFF. The chain employs TRBV29-1 and TRBJ2-1; D not certain. CDR1 is SQVTM and CDR2 is ANQGSEA in the germline V gene. Trimming cost V 8 bases and J 12 bases, with 20 bases left between them. The CDR3 extends over 12 amino acids.

The chain is built from TRBV12-3 or TRBV12-4 and TRBJ2-5; 9 bases align to TRBD2. Unmatched junction bases numbered 7, after V lost 5 bases and J lost 3 bases. The CDR3 contains 15 residues. The CDR3 DNA reads TGTGCCAGCAGTGAACAGACTAGCGGTAAAGAGACCCAGTACTTC. The encoded protein is CASSEQTSGKETQYF.

This clonotype came up once. The rearrangement joins TRBV20-1 to TRBJ2-5; D is unclear. The CDR3 consists of 13 residues. The germline V gene encodes CDR1 DFQATT and CDR2 SNEGSKA (reference sequence). The ends were cut back, 5 bases at V and 4 bases at J, with 14 bases in the middle. The CDR3 reads CSAPPNRRETQYF. In DNA, the CDR3 is TGCAGTGCTCCCCCGAATAGAAGAGAGACCCAGTACTTC.

This chain links TRBV6-5 with TRBJ1-2; a weak D match, TRBD1 (6 bases). CDR3 length equals 13 residues. Germline CDR1 is MNHEY and CDR2 is SVGAGI. Trimming pared 2 bases from V and 6 bases from J, leaving 10 bases between. CDR3 residues: CASSYRGQNGYTF. The CDR3 nucleotides are TGTGCCAGCAGTTACAGAGGACAGAATGGCTACACCTTC.

This chain links TRBV7-6 with TRBJ1-2; 7 bases are shared with TRBD1. Germline CDR1 reads SGHVS; CDR2 reads FNYEAQ. The junction had 19 bases not matched to a gene; V was cut back by 5 bases and J by 7 bases. The CDR3 has 17 residues. This CDR3 reads CASSPRDRDGGPLGYTF. For the CDR3, the DNA is TGTGCCAGCAGCCCCCGTGACAGGGATGGGGGGCCTCTTGGCTACACCTTC.